The subject of this entry is one TCR beta chain. V shed 0 bases and J shed 3 bases, with 19 bases lying between them. CDR1 and CDR2 (germline): SGHNT, YYREEE (reference sequence). This CDR3 region has 17 residues. The sample comes from a study of blood T cell repertoires in COVID-19. Background on the study: COVID-19 samples collected from the United States, Italy and Spain covered acute and convalescent phases.

Per the authors' pipeline: For nucleated cells, counts were estimated from reference gene primer amplification. TCRdb keeps only in-frame clones here, not all; method: immunoSEQ multiplex PCR. Clonal size and the V and J genes are those of that table, whereas D and trimming came from the DNA. This sample has around 87,000 clones, with roughly 71% found just once. The sequence came from a woman of 80 years or more with acute or convalescent COVID-19. The sequencing input was peripheral blood. This chain uses TRBV5-4 with TRBJ2-7, with D possibly being TRBD1 (6 bases). CDR3 region: CASSLGQTGNRGYEQYF. CDR3 nucleotides: TGTGCCAGCAGCTTGGGACAAACAGGGAATCGAGGCTACGAGCAGTACTTC.